These T cell receptor beta chains were read from a single sample in a study of blood T cells in healthy people across ages. TCRdb independently ran MiXCR on the 5' RACE reads; one entry per CDR3 protein. Of under 800,000 distinct CDR3 sequences listed, roughly 21% are singletons. Material: blood. These receptors were obtained from a man aged 70-80 years in good health. Each CDR3 is given with its conserved first and last residue. Each record gives: D gene, clone size, CDR3 length, J gene, V gene, CDR3 DNA, CDR3 protein. D genes are given only for firm matches. A clone size is listed for some rows: how often the clone was seen (once, few, many), or a class if it is expanded.

>NA|NA|12|TRBJ2-5|TRBV28
TGTGCCAGCCTTAGCGGCACGAAAGAGCAGTACTTC
CASLSGTKEQYF
>NA|once|14|TRBJ2-1|TRBV2
TGTGCCAGCAGTGTCGGGCTAGCGCCGGGTGAGCAGTTCTTC
CASSVGLAPGEQFF
>NA|NA|14|TRBJ2-3|TRBV7-9
TGTGCCAGTCAACCGGAACGACACACAGATACGCAGTATTTT
CASQPERHTDTQYF
>NA|few|14|TRBJ2-6|TRBV6-6
TGTGCCTGCCTACCAGGGATTGGGGCCAACGTCCTGACTTTC
CACLPGIGANVLTF
>NA|few|13|TRBJ2-7|TRBV28
TGTGCCAGCAGTTTAAGGACAGTCTACGAGCAGTACTTC
CASSLRTVYEQYF
>NA|NA|12|TRBJ2-7|TRBV29-1
TGCAGCGTAAGGGGGAACACCTACGAGCAGTACTTC
CSVRGNTYEQYF
>NA|many|13|TRBJ2-5|TRBV18
TGTGCCAGCAGTCGGACAGACCAAGAGACCCAGTACTTC
CASSRTDQETQYF
>TRBD1|many|16|TRBJ1-1|TRBV4-3
TGCGCCAGCAGCCAAGTGTCGGGACAGGGGGCTTCCAGAGCTTTCTTT
CASSQVSGQGASRAFF
>TRBD2|NA|18|TRBJ2-7|TRBV5-5
TGTGCCAGCAGCCACACTTGGGTCGTAGCGGGCAGCTCCTACGAGCAGTACTTC
CASSHTWVVAGSSYEQYF
>NA|NA|12|TRBJ2-1|TRBV27
TGTGCCAGCAGTCTGGGGAGCCATGAGCAGTTCTTC
CASSLGSHEQFF
>NA|NA|13|TRBJ2-3|TRBV2
TGTGCCAGCAGTCCTTCTCAGGGAAGTACGCAGTATTTT
CASSPSQGSTQYF
>NA|NA|13|TRBJ2-7|TRBV12-3/TRBV12-4
TGTGCCAGCAGTTTCACAACCACCTACGAGCAGTACTTC
CASSFTTTYEQYF
>TRBD1|many|15|TRBJ2-5|TRBV2
TGTGCCAGCAGTGAGATTGGACAGGGGCAAGAGACCCAGTACTTC
CASSEIGQGQETQYF
>TRBD2|NA|12|TRBJ2-4|TRBV2
TGTGCCAGCAGTGAAGCGCGGGGGGAACTGTACTTC
CASSEARGELYF
>NA|NA|12|TRBJ1-5|TRBV6-6
TGTGCCAGCAGTTACGAGGATCAGCCCCAGCATTTT
CASSYEDQPQHF
>TRBD2|NA|18|TRBJ2-4|TRBV20-1
TGCAGTGCTAGAGATTCCCTAGCGGGAGGGCAGACCAAAAACATTCAGTACTTC
CSARDSLAGGQTKNIQYF
>NA|few|14|TRBJ2-5|TRBV6-5
TGTGCCAGCAGTCGGCCCAGGGAAGGAGAGACCCAGTACTTC
CASSRPREGETQYF
>TRBD2|few|14|TRBJ2-1|TRBV6-2/TRBV6-3
TGTGCCAGCAGTTACCCGCGCGGGGGAGGTGAGCAGTTCTTC
CASSYPRGGGEQFF
>TRBD2|NA|15|TRBJ2-3|TRBV2
TGTGCCAGCAGCCCTAGCGGGAGGCCAGCAGATACGCAGTATTTT
CASSPSGRPADTQYF
>TRBD1|NA|13|TRBJ2-1|TRBV29-1
TGCAGCGTTACCGGGACAGGGGGACTAGAACAGTTCTTC
CSVTGTGGLEQFF
>NA|NA|13|TRBJ2-3|TRBV20-1
TGCAGTGCTAGACGGGACGGAACAGATACGCAGTATTTT
CSARRDGTDTQYF
>NA|NA|11|TRBJ1-1|TRBV2
TGTGCCAGCAGTGTCACGGCTGAAGCTTTCTTT
CASSVTAEAFF
>TRBD2|NA|12|TRBJ2-5|TRBV29-1
TGCAGCGGGACTAGCGGGACAGAGACCCAGTACTTC
CSGTSGTETQYF
>TRBD2|few|15|TRBJ2-7|TRBV29-1
TGCAGCGTTGAGTCGGCTAGCGGGGGGATTTACGAGCAGTACTTC
CSVESASGGIYEQYF
>TRBD2|few|17|TRBJ2-1|TRBV6-2/TRBV6-3
TGTGCCAGCAGTCCCCTTAGCGGGAGGGCTTCCTACAATGAACAGTTCTTC
CASSPLSGRASYNEQFF
>NA|few|11|TRBJ2-3|TRBV12-3/TRBV12-4
TGTGCCAGCAGTTTATATGATACGCAGTATTTT
CASSLYDTQYF
>TRBD1|few|17|TRBJ2-3|TRBV6-1
TGTGCCAGCAGTGGACAGGGGGTTTGGGATATAACAGATACGCAGTATTTT
CASSGQGVWDITDTQYF
>NA|few|16|TRBJ2-7|TRBV20-1
TGCAGTGCTAGAGATCTATGGACAGTAGGACCTTCCGAGCAGTACTTC
CSARDLWTVGPSEQYF
>TRBD2|few|17|TRBJ2-1|TRBV20-1
TGCAGTATTCCGGGACTAGCGGGAGTTGGTTTGGGCAATGAGCAGTTCTTC
CSIPGLAGVGLGNEQFF
>NA|few|15|TRBJ2-7|TRBV20-1
TGCAGTGCTAGAGCAAAACAGACCTGGCCCTACGAGCAGTACTTC
CSARAKQTWPYEQYF
>TRBD2|NA|17|TRBJ2-4|TRBV4-1
TGCGCCAGCGGCCAATTACTAGCGGGGCTAGCCAAAAACATTCAGTACTTC
CASGQLLAGLAKNIQYF
>TRBD1|NA|15|TRBJ1-5|TRBV6-2/TRBV6-3
TGTGCCAGCAGGGGAGGCGGACAGGGGCATCAGCCCCAGCATTTT
CASRGGGQGHQPQHF
>NA|few|13|TRBJ2-1|TRBV7-2
TGTGCCAGCAGCTTATCCTTAGACAATGAGCAGTTCTTC
CASSLSLDNEQFF
>NA|few|14|TRBJ2-3|TRBV12-3/TRBV12-4
TGTGCCAGCAGTGGGATAGATAGAACAGATACGCAGTATTTT
CASSGIDRTDTQYF
>NA|many|14|TRBJ2-6|TRBV20-1
TGCAGTGCTTTCGACACGAAGGGGGCCAACGTCCTGACTTTC
CSAFDTKGANVLTF
>NA|many|14|TRBJ1-4|TRBV3-1
TGTGCCAGCAGGACGGCCTCAACTAATGAAAAACTGTTTTTT
CASRTASTNEKLFF
>NA|NA|14|TRBJ1-2|TRBV12-3/TRBV12-4
TGTGCCAGCAGTTTAGCTCAGATTAACTATGGCTACACCTTC
CASSLAQINYGYTF
>TRBD1|NA|13|TRBJ2-1|TRBV10-3
TGTGCCATCACGGGGGACAGGTACAATGAGCAGTTCTTC
CAITGDRYNEQFF
>NA|few|17|TRBJ2-7|TRBV4-1
TGCGCCAGCAGCTCCCCCGGGCATATCATCATTCCCTACGAGCAGTACTTC
CASSSPGHIIIPYEQYF
>NA|few|15|TRBJ2-2|TRBV2
TGTGCCAGCAGTACAGGGATCCGTAACACCGGGGAGCTGTTTTTT
CASSTGIRNTGELFF